The next 28 T cell receptor beta chains were all read from a single sample in a study of CD8+ T cells in alopecia areata. In each case, RNA was isolated and then reverse transcribed into cDNA as the sequencing template. Some clones are missing from TCRdb's copy, which holds only in-frame ones; the method was immunoSEQ multiplex PCR. The data show around 100,000 clones, 55% seen once. The material sequenced was CD4+ T cells sorted from blood. The source of these receptors is a human donor in good health.

The J gene is TRBJ1-2, the V gene TRBV30; D remains ambiguous. V was pared by 0 bases and J by 4 bases, with 15 bases between. Germline CDR1 and CDR2: GTSNPN and SVGIG (reference sequence). The CDR3 has 15 amino acids. The CDR3 coding sequence is TGTGCCTGGAGTGTGGGAGGGATGCGTAGCTATGGCTACACCTTC. This translates into CAWSVGGMRSYGYTF.

The chain links TRBV7-2 to TRBJ1-1, with no clear D. This CDR3 region has 15 residues. V lost 1 base and J lost 0, with 9 bases in between. The germline CDR1 and CDR2 sequences are SGHTA and FQGNSA. The CDR3 is CASSLGRTVNTEAFF. CDR3 in DNA: TGTGCCAGCAGCTTAGGGAGGACGGTGAACACTGAAGCTTTCTTT.

V gene TRBV7-2 combines with J gene TRBJ2-1; 16 positions agree with TRBD2. CDR3 size: 16 residues. The V gene end was trimmed by 5 bases and the J gene end by 15 bases; junction bases not matched to a gene: 13. Per the germline V gene, CDR1 is SGHTA and CDR2 is FQGNSA. The DNA of the CDR3 is TGTGCCAGCAGCCCTCACATAGGGACTAGCGGGGGGGTGCCGTTCTTC. This translates into CASSPHIGTSGGVPFF.

V usage is TRBV29-1 and J usage is TRBJ2-5, with 7 bases fitting TRBD1. The CDR3 runs to 13 residues. V shed 6 bases and J 1 base; nucleotides not matched to a gene: 5. CDR1 is SQVTM and CDR2 is ANQGSEA in the germline V gene. CDR3 region: CSVRKGAQETQYF. The CDR3 DNA is TGCAGCGTGAGGAAGGGGGCCCAAGAGACCCAGTACTTC. Drawing the rest from reference TRBV29-1 and TRBJ2-5, the complete variable domain is SAVISQKPSRDICQRGTSLTIQCQVDSQVTMMFWYRQQPGQSLTLIATANQGSEATYESGFVIDKFPISRPNLTFSTLTVSNMSPEDSSIYLCSVRKGAQETQYFGPGTRLLVL.

The chain uses TRBV5-1 and TRBJ2-2, with 7 bases that match TRBD1. Germline lookup yields CDR1 SGHRS and CDR2 YFSETQ. The CDR3 extends over 15 amino acids. After removal of 6 bases from V and 0 bases from J, the junction contained 5 bases not matched to a gene. CDR3 sequence reads: CASTRGTANTGELFF. The CDR3 DNA sequence: TGCGCCAGCACGAGGGGGACAGCGAACACCGGGGAGCTGTTTTTT.

The genes are TRBV5-1 and TRBJ2-2, with TRBD1 matching 7 bases. This CDR3 contains 14 residues. Germline V gene data show CDR1 as SGHRS and CDR2 as YFSETQ. Trimming removed 8 bases from V and 0 bases from J; junction bases left unmatched: 4. The CDR3 DNA reads as TGCGCCAGTAACGACAGGGCGAACACCGGGGAGCTGTTTTTT. Its protein is CASNDRANTGELFF.

The sample holds a few counts of this clone. V usage is TRBV29-1 and J usage is TRBJ1-5; D is uncertain. CDR3 length equals 13 residues. V lost 4 bases and J lost 4, with 11 bases in between. CDR1 and CDR2 from the germline V gene are SQVTM and ANQGSEA. The CDR3 DNA reads as TGCAGCGTTGTCAGTGGGGTGAATCAGCCCCAGCATTTT. Residues: CSVVSGVNQPQHF.

Here the CDR3 DNA reads TGCGCCAGCAGCCAGCCGGGACTAGCGGGGGGGCCCCGCACCGGGGAGCTGTTTTTT. Translation: CASSQPGLAGGPRTGELFF. The V call is TRBV4-1, the J call TRBJ2-2, with 16 bases identical to TRBD2. CDR3 size: 19 residues. The junction had 8 bases not matched to a gene; V was cut back by 3 bases and J by 4 bases. Germline V gene sequence: CDR1 MGHRA, CDR2 YSYEKL.

This chain uses TRBV4-3 with TRBJ2-5; D tentatively fits TRBD1 or TRBD2 (6 bases each). Deletions cut 0 bases from V and 12 bases from J, with 14 bases between. This CDR3 is built from 13 residues. Germline CDR1 is LGHNA and CDR2 is YSLEER. This chain's CDR3 is CASSQDPGAEEYF. CDR3 nucleotides: TGCGCCAGCAGCCAAGATCCGGGGGCGGAGGAGTACTTC.

This clone was detected a few times. The chain uses TRBV11-2 and TRBJ1-1, with a possible D match to TRBD1 (6 bases). V was pared by 2 bases and J by 5 bases, with 15 bases between. Germline V gene data show CDR1 as SGHAT and CDR2 as FQNNGV. The CDR3 contains 15 residues. This CDR3 reads CASSLYKGVGTEAFF. CDR3 sequence (DNA): TGTGCCAGCAGCTTATATAAGGGGGTGGGGACTGAAGCTTTCTTT.

The rearrangement joins TRBV12-5 to TRBJ2-5; TRBD1 agrees at 7 bases. The germline V gene encodes CDR1 LGHNT and CDR2 FRNRAP. V dropped 3 bases and J dropped 1; count of bases not matched to a gene: 5. The CDR3 loop spans 15 amino acids. The CDR3 DNA follows: TGTGCTAGTGGTTTCTTACAGGGGTCCCAAGAGACCCAGTACTTC. Residues: CASGFLQGSQETQYF.

The gene calls are TRBV30 and TRBJ1-5; D is unresolved. Per the germline V gene, CDR1 is GTSNPN and CDR2 is SVGIG (reference sequence). V gave up 0 bases and J gave up 1 base, with 7 bases separating them. CDR3 length: 14 amino acids. The CDR3: CAWSVSSSNQPQHF. DNA of the CDR3: TGTGCCTGGAGTGTATCCAGCAGCAATCAGCCCCAGCATTTT.

The sample holds a few counts of this clone. The chain combines TRBV7-9 with TRBJ2-7, with D possibly being TRBD2 (5 bases). The CDR3 is 14 amino acids. V shed 6 bases and J shed 0 bases, with 12 bases lying between them. Per the germline V gene, CDR1 is SEHNR and CDR2 is FQNEAQ (reference sequence). This chain's CDR3 is CASSKDGNSYEQYF. CDR3 nucleotides: TGTGCCAGCAGTAAGGACGGGAACTCCTACGAGCAGTACTTC.

The V and J genes are TRBV7-9 and TRBJ1-1, with 8 bases lining up with TRBD1. The CDR3 runs to 14 residues. V was clipped by 1 base and J by 6 bases; unmatched bases: 4. In germline, CDR1 is SEHNR, CDR2 FQNEAQ (reference sequence). The CDR3 DNA reads TGTGCCAGCAGCTTAGGGAGGACAGGGTCTGAAGCTTTCTTT. This sequence encodes CASSLGRTGSEAFF.

The chain recombines TRBV19 with TRBJ1-2; D may be TRBD1 (5 bases). Germline CDR1 is LNHDA and CDR2 is SQIVND (reference sequence). Trimming left V 5 bases short and J 6 bases short, with 13 bases between. The length of the CDR3 is 13 residues. The CDR3 coding sequence is TGTGCCAGTAGTTCTGGGTTGACAGATGGCTACACCTTC. Translating gives CASSSGLTDGYTF.

The sample holds a few counts of this clone. The chain uses TRBV7-2 and TRBJ2-1; the match to TRBD2 covers 7 bases. The CDR3 has 18 amino acids. Germline CDR1 reads SGHTA; CDR2 reads FQGNSA. The V segment lost 1 base and the J segment 7 bases; nucleotides outside the gene matches: 16. For the CDR3, the DNA is TGTGCCAGCAGCTTAGATTCTTTGGCTAGCGGATCGAGGAATGAGCAGTTCTTC. It is translated as CASSLDSLASGSRNEQFF.

The chain combines TRBV6-1 with TRBJ1-5; the D gene is possibly TRBD1 (6 bases). Germline V gene sequence: CDR1 MNHNS, CDR2 SASEGT. The CDR3 extends over 13 amino acids. Trimming cost V 11 bases and J 0 bases, with 11 bases left between them. The CDR3 loop reads CAGAGASNQPQHF. CDR3 in DNA: TGTGCCGGGGCGGGGGCTAGCAATCAGCCCCAGCATTTT.

The chain links TRBV5-1 to TRBJ2-5; 9 bases are a match to TRBD1. The CDR3 runs to 13 residues. Germline V gene lookup returns CDR1 SGHRS and CDR2 YFSETQ. V lost 4 bases and J lost 5; bases outside the gene matches: 3. CDR3 nucleotides: TGCGCCAGCAGCATCGGGACAGGGGAGACCCAGTACTTC. This gives the protein CASSIGTGETQYF.

The CDR3 DNA is TGTGCAAGTCGCTTACCGTACAGGGGATGCCGTAATCAGCCCCAGCATTTT. Its protein product is CASRLPYRGCRNQPQHF. The chain has TRBV12-2 and TRBJ1-5; the table's TRBD1 call for D was not verified on the DNA. TRBV12-2 is an annotated pseudogene. The CDR3 covers 17 residues.

The chain carries TRBV6-6 and TRBJ1-6; D remains unclear. The CDR3 totals 15 residues. V was trimmed by 5 bases and J by 4 bases, leaving 12 bases between them. Germline V CDR1 and CDR2: MNHNY, SVGAGI (reference sequence). The CDR3 loop reads CASSLGPRYNSPLHF. CDR3 in DNA: TGTGCCAGCAGTCTAGGGCCACGATATAATTCACCCCTCCACTTT.

This chain links TRBV5-1 with TRBJ2-6; D unresolved. Germline loops: CDR1 SGHRS, CDR2 YFSETQ. The CDR3 consists of 15 residues. V lost 8 bases and J lost 6, with 18 bases in between. The CDR3 nucleotides are TGCGCCAGTCGCGCCGGCATTATAGAGGCCAACGTCCTGACTTTC. Protein sequence: CASRAGIIEANVLTF.

The chain combines TRBV19 with TRBJ2-5; D gene uncertain. Trimming took off 6 bases at V and 2 bases at J, with 7 bases between the two ends. Germline-derived CDR1 and CDR2 are LNHDA and SQIVND (reference sequence). The CDR3 is made up of 12 amino acids. The CDR3 region has the DNA TGTGCCAGTAGGGACGTACAAGAGACCCAGTACTTC. This translates into CASRDVQETQYF.

This clone is a singleton in its sample. The V and J genes are TRBV6-5 and TRBJ1-2, with D possibly matching TRBD1 (5 bases). Looked up from germline, CDR1 is MNHEY and CDR2 is SVGAGI. V was cut by 6 bases and J by 4 bases, with 15 bases left in between. CDR3 length: 14 amino acids. CDR3: CASRSPGRLYGYTF. CDR3 coding DNA: TGTGCCAGCAGATCTCCGGGACGCCTCTATGGCTACACCTTC.

CDR3 protein: CASSEVATGSPLHF. CDR3 sequence (DNA): TGTGCCAGCAGTGAGGTCGCTACGGGGTCACCCCTCCACTTT. V usage is TRBV6-1 and J usage is TRBJ1-6; D is ambiguous. The CDR3 has 14 residues. Germline CDR1 reads MNHNS; CDR2 reads SASEGT. V was clipped by 3 bases and J by 10 bases, with 13 bases between them.

This chain links TRBV30 with TRBJ1-6, with 7 bases identical to TRBD1. V gave up 2 bases and J gave up 7 bases; unmatched junction bases: 5. The CDR3 extends over 14 amino acids. Germline V CDR1 and CDR2: GTSNPN, SVGIG (reference sequence). This chain's CDR3 is CAWSPGQINSPLHF. CDR3 nucleotide sequence: TGTGCCTGGAGTCCGGGACAGATAAATTCACCCCTCCACTTT.

This clone was observed at least ten times. The sample has other DNA sequences that encode this CDR3 too. The chain combines TRBV5-1 with TRBJ2-1; TRBD2 agrees at 16 bases. Germline CDR1 and CDR2: SGHRS and YFSETQ. The CDR3 is made up of 16 amino acids. With V trimmed by 3 bases and J by 8 bases, 5 bases remained unmatched. CDR3 amino acids: CASSSGLAGGLDEQFF. In DNA form, the CDR3 reads TGCGCCAGCAGCTCGGGACTAGCGGGGGGGCTCGATGAGCAGTTCTTC.

The chain is built from TRBV5-6 and TRBJ2-1; D remains ambiguous. The ends were cut back, 0 bases at V and 10 bases at J, with 5 bases in the middle. The CDR3 runs 11 residues. The germline CDR1 and CDR2 sequences are SGHDT and YYEEEE. CDR3 DNA sequence: TGTGCCAGCAGCTTGGCCGGGGAGCAGTTCTTC. It translates to CASSLAGEQFF.

The rearrangement uses TRBV6-5 and TRBJ1-5; tentatively, D is TRBD1 (5 bases). The CDR3 contains 14 residues. Trimming stripped 6 bases from V and 2 bases from J, with 11 bases between. Germline assignment: CDR1 MNHEY and CDR2 SVGAGI. The CDR3 spells CASRKGQGNQPQHF. For the CDR3, the DNA is TGTGCCAGCAGGAAGGGGCAAGGCAATCAGCCCCAGCATTTT.